The subject of this entry is one T cell receptor beta chain. No antigen is known for it. Clones were read by immunoSEQ multiplex PCR, and TCRdb kept only the in-frame ones, dropping some. The sample has around 34,000 clones, 92% seen once. These data are taken from a study of monozygotic twins with cystic fibrosis. Study in general: Library input was 2.5 to 3 micrograms of fragmented DNA, with about 15 PCR cycles. Study observations and caveats: The repertoire was suggested to be naive-dominated, clonality median around 0.01. Monozygotic CF twins shared more identical nucleotide clonotypes than unrelated patients. J usage was most co-twin-similar in 8 of 16 pairs, V in 13.

Sample: blood. The receptor comes from a girl aged 2-10 years with cystic fibrosis.

DNA for the CDR3: TGTGCCAGCAGCTCCGGGGCCGGGGAGTATCAGCCCCAGCATTTT. Translation: CASSSGAGEYQPQHF. This rearrangement joins TRBV7-9 to TRBJ1-5; TRBD1 is a possible D gene (5 bases). The ends were cut back, 4 bases at V and 5 bases at J, with 15 bases in the middle. The length of the CDR3 is 15 residues. The germline CDR1 and CDR2 sequences are SEHNR and FQNEAQ (reference sequence). Variable domain in full (rest from reference TRBV7-9 and TRBJ1-5): DTGVSQNPRHKITKRGQNVTFRCDPISEHNRLYWYRQTLGQGPEFLTYFQNEAQLEKSRLLSDRFSAERPKGSFSTLEIQRTEQGDSAMYLCASSSGAGEYQPQHFGDGTRLSIL.